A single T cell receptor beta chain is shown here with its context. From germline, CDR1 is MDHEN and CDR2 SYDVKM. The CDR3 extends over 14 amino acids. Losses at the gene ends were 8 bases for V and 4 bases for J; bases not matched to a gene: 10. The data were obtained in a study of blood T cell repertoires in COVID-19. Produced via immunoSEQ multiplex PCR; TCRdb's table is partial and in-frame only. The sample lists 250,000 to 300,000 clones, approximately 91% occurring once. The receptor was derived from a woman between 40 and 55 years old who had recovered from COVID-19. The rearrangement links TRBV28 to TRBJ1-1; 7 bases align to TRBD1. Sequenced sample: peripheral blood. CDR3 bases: TGTGCCAGCGGAACAGGGGCCGGGGTCACTGAAGCTTTCTTT. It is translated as CASGTGAGVTEAFF.